Listed here is a single T cell receptor beta chain. Its antigen is unknown. A single base separates this from a much larger clone, so it may be a read error. This specimen belongs to a study of spatial heterogeneity in lung cancer. Study-wide results and caveats: Circulating ubiquitous expanded tumor TCRs were observed more frequently at resection than at follow-up.

The V gene's germline CDR1 is SGHVS and CDR2 FQNEAQ. There are 17 residues in the CDR3. The time point here: sample taken at primary tumor resection. No cells were sorted before sequencing. The whole RNA sequenced was extracted from tumor, nontumor lung or frozen PBMC. Individually, TCR cDNA molecules were each labelled with a unique molecular identifier. TCRdb reprocessed the 5' RACE reads with MiXCR, giving one entry per CDR3 protein. The table has about 38,000 distinct CDR3 sequences, roughly 8% seen once. The source was PBMCs, collected at surgery. J is TRBJ2-2 and V is TRBV7-8; 14 bases map to TRBD2. The origin of this receptor is a male donor with early-stage non-small cell lung cancer. The CDR3 DNA is TGTGCCAGCAGCCCGAGGGGACTAGCGGGAGCGGTCGGGGAGCTGCTTTTT. It translates to CASSPRGLAGAVGELLF.